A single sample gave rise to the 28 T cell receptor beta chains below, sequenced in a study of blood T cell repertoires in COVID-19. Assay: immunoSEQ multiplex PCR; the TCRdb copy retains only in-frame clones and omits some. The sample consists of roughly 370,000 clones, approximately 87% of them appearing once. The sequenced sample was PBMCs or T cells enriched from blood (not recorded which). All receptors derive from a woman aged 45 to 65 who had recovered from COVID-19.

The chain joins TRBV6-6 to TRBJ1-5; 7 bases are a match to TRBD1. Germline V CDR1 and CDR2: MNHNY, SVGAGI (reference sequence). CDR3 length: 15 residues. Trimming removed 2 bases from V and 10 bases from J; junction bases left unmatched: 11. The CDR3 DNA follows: TGTGCCAGCAGTTACGGCCAGGGGGTCGGCGAACCCCAGCATTTT. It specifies CASSYGQGVGEPQHF.

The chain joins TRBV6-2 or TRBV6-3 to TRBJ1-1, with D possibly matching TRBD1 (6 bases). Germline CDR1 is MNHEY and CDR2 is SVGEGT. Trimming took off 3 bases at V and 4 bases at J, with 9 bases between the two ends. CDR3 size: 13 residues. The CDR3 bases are TGTGCCAGCAGTTATACCAGGGGCACTGAAGCTTTCTTT. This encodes CASSYTRGTEAFF.

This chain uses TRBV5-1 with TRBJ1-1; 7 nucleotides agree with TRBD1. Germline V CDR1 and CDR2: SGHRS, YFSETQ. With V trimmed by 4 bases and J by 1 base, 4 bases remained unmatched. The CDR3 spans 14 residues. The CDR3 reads CASSPGQPNTEAFF. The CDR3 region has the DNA TGCGCCAGCAGCCCGGGACAGCCGAACACTGAAGCTTTCTTT.

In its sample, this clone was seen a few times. CDR3 amino acids: CATSGTGGSDTQYF. In DNA form, the CDR3 reads TGTGCCACCAGTGGGACAGGGGGTTCAGATACGCAGTATTTT. The chain uses TRBV24-1 and TRBJ2-3; 10 bases map to TRBD1. Germline V gene sequence: CDR1 KGHDR, CDR2 SFDVKD. This CDR3 contains 14 residues. V trimming: 5 bases; J trimming: 4 bases; junction bases outside the gene matches: 2.

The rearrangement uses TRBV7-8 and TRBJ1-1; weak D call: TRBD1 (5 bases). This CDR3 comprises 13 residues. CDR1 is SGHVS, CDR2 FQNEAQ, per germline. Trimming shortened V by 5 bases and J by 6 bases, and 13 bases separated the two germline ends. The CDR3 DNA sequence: TGTGCCAGCAGCCGCAGGGCGACGGCTGAAGCTTTCTTT. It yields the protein CASSRRATAEAFF.

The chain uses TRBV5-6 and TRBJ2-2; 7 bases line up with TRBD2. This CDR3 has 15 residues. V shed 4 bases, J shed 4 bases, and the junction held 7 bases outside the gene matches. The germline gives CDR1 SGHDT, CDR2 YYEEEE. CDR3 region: CASSAGLVFTGELFF. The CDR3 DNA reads TGTGCCAGCAGCGCCGGACTAGTCTTCACCGGGGAGCTGTTTTTT.

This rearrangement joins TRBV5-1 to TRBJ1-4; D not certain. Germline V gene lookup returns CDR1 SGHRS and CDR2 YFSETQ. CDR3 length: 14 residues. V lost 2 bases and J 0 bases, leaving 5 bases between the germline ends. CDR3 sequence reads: CASSFGATNEKLFF. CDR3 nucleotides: TGCGCCAGCAGCTTCGGTGCAACTAATGAAAAACTGTTTTTT.

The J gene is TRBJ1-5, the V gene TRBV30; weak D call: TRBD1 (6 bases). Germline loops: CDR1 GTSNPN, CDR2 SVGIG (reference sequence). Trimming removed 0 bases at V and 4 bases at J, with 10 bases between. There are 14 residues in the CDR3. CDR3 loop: CAWSVRRGNQPQHF. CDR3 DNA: TGTGCCTGGAGTGTACGAAGGGGGAATCAGCCCCAGCATTTT.

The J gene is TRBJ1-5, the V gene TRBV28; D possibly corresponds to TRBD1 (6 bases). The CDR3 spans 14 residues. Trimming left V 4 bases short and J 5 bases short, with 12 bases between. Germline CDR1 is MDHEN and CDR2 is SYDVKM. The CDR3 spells CASSSMDSYQPQHF. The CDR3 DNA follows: TGTGCCAGCAGTTCCATGGACAGTTATCAGCCCCAGCATTTT.

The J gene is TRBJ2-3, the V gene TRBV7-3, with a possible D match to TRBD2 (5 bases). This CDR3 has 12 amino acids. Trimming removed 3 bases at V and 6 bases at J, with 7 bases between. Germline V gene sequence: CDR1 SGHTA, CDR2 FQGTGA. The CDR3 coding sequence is TGTGCCAGCAGCTTCGGACTCGATACGCAGTATTTT. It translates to CASSFGLDTQYF.

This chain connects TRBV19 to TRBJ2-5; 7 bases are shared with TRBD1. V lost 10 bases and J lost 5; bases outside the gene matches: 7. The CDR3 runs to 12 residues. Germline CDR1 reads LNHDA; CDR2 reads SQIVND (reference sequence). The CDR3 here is CATRQGLETQYF. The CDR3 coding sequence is TGTGCCACCAGACAGGGATTGGAGACCCAGTACTTC.

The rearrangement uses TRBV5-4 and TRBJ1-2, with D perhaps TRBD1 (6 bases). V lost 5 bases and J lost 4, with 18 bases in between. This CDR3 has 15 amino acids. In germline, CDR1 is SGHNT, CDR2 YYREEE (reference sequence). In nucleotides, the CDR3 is TGTGCCAGCAGTTCGTCCCGGGACATCCGCTATGGCTACACCTTC. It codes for CASSSSRDIRYGYTF.

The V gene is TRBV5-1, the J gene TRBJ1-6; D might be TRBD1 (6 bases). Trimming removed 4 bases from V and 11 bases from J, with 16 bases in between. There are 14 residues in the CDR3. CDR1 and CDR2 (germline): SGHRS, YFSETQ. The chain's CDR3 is CASSAQGEGAPLHF. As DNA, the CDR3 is TGCGCCAGCAGCGCACAGGGCGAGGGGGCACCCCTCCACTTT. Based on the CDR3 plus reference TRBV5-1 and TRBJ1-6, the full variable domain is KAGVTQTPRYLIKTRGQQVTLSCSPISGHRSVSWYQQTPGQGLQFLFEYFSETQRNKGNFPGRFSGRQFSNSRSEMNVSTLELGDSALYLCASSAQGEGAPLHFGNGTRLTVT.

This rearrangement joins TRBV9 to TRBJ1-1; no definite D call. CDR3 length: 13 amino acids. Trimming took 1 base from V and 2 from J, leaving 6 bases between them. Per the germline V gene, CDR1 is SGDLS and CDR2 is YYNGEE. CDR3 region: CASSVILNTEAFF. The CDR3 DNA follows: TGTGCCAGCAGCGTAATCCTAAACACTGAAGCTTTCTTT.

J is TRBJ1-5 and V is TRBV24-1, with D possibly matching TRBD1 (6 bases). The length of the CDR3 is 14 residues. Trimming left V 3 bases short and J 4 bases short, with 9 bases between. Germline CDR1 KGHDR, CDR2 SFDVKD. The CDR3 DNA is TGTGCCACCAGTGATCCCACAGGGAATCAGCCCCAGCATTTT. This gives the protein CATSDPTGNQPQHF.

The CDR3 nucleotides read TGTGCCAGCAGCTCTTCACAGGGAAGGGTGGATGGCTACACCTTC. It specifies CASSSSQGRVDGYTF. The chain recombines TRBV5-4 with TRBJ1-2; D possibly corresponds to TRBD1 (6 bases). The CDR3 sequence is 15 residues long. Trimming stripped 3 bases from V and 6 bases from J, with 18 bases between. Germline V gene sequence: CDR1 SGHNT, CDR2 YYREEE (reference sequence). Filled out from reference TRBV5-4 and TRBJ1-2, the complete variable domain reads ETGVTQSPTHLIKTRGQQVTLRCSSQSGHNTVSWYQQALGQGPQFIFQYYREEENGRGNFPPRFSGLQFPNYSSELNVNALELDDSALYLCASSSSQGRVDGYTFGSGTRLTVV.

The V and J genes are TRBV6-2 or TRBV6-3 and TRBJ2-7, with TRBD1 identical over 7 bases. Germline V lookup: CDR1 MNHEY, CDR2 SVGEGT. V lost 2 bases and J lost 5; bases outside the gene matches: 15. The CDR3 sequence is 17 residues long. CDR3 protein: CASSYSRGGADYDEQYF. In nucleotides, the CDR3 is TGTGCCAGCAGTTACAGCCGAGGGGGCGCCGATTATGACGAGCAGTACTTC.

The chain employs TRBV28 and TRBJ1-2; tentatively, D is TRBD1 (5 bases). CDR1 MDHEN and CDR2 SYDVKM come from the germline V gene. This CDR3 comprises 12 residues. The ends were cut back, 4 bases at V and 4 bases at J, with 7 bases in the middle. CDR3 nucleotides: TGTGCCAGCAGTTCGGACATCTATGGCTACACCTTC. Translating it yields CASSSDIYGYTF.

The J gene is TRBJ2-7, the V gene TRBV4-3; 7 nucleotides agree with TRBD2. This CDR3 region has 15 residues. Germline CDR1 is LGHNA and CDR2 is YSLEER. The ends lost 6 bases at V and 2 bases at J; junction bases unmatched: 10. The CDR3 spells CASSRQSGATYEQYF. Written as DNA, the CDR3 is TGCGCCAGCAGTCGTCAAAGCGGGGCCACCTACGAGCAGTACTTC.

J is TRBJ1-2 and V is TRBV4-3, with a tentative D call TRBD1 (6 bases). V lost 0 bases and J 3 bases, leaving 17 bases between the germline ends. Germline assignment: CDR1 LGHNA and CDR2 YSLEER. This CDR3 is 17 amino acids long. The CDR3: CASSQDRGGPGYYGYTF. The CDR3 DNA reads TGCGCCAGCAGCCAAGATCGGGGGGGGCCGGGATACTATGGCTACACCTTC.

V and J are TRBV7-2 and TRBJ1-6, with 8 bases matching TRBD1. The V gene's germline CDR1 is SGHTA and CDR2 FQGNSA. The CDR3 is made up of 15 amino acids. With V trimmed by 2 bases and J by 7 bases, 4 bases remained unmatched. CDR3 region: CASSLQGASNSPLHF. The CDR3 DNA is TGTGCCAGCAGCTTACAGGGGGCAAGCAATTCACCCCTCCACTTT. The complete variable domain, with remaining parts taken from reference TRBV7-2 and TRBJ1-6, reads GAGVSQSPSNKVTEKGKDVELRCDPISGHTALYWYRQSLGQGLEFLIYFQGNSAPDKSGLPSDRFSAERTGGSVSTLTIQRTQQEDSAVYLCASSLQGASNSPLHFGNGTRLTVT.

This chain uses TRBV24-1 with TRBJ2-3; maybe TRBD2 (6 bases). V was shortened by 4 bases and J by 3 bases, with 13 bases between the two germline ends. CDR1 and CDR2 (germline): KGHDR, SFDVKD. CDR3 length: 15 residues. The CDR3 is CATSDQSRDTDTQYF. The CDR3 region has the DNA TGTGCCACCAGTGACCAATCGCGGGATACAGATACGCAGTATTTT.

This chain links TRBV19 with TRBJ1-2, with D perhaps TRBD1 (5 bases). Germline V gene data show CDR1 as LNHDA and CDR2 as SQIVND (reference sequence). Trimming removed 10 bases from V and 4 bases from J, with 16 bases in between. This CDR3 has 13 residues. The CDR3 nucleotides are TGTGCCACTCAATCAGGGAGGGGCTATGGCTACACCTTC. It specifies CATQSGRGYGYTF.

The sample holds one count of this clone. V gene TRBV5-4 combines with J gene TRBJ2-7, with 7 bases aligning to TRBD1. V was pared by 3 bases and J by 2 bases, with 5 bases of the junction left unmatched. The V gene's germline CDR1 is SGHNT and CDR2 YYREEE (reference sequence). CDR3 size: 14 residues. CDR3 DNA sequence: TGTGCCAGCAGCTCCCAGGACAGGCCCTACGAGCAGTACTTC. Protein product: CASSSQDRPYEQYF.

CDR3 amino acids: CASSPRSPGELFF. The CDR3 nucleotides read TGTGCCAGCAGCCCCCGGAGCCCCGGGGAGCTGTTTTTT. This rearrangement joins TRBV11-2 to TRBJ2-2; D gene ambiguous. Looked up from germline, CDR1 is SGHAT and CDR2 is FQNNGV. This CDR3 is built from 13 residues. Trimming removed 5 bases from V and 6 bases from J, with 10 bases in between.

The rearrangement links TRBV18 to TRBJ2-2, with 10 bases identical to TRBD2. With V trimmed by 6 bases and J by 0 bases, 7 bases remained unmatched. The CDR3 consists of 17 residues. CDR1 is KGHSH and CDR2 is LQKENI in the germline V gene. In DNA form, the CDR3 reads TGTGCCAGCTCCCAATCTAGCGGGGGAGCGAACACCGGGGAGCTGTTTTTT. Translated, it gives CASSQSSGGANTGELFF.

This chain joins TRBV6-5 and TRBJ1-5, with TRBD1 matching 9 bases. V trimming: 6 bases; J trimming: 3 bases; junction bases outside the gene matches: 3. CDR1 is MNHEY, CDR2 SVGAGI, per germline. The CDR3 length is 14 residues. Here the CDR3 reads CASRRTGDNQPQHF. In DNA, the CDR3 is TGTGCCAGCAGGAGGACAGGGGACAATCAGCCCCAGCATTTT.

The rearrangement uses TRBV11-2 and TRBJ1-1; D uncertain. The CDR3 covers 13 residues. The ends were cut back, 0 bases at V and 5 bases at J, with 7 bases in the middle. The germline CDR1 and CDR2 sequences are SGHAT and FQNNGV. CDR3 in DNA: TGTGCCAGCAGCTTAGACCCGGGGACTGAAGCTTTCTTT. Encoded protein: CASSLDPGTEAFF.